This note documents a single T cell receptor beta chain sequence. There is no known antigen for this receptor. Base quality data are lacking; no much larger clone is found one base away. This sample was taken from a study of lymphopenia after photon versus proton radiotherapy (dated by TCRdb to between 2019 and 2020). Background on the whole study: The immunological effects of photon versus proton radiation therapy were compared in patients with gastrointestinal tumors who developed high-grade lymphopenia. The 20 patients in the cohort had gastrointestinal tumors, were treated with either photon or proton therapy, and subsequently developed lymphopenia. The goal of the study was to characterize the differences between the two radiation modalities in how they affect the immune system. Here is what the overall study found, with its caveats: The survival association was examined only in patients who died, and the authors described better survival with proton therapy as a possibility, not as a demonstrated result. Among patients across the cohort who died, overall survival time showed an inverse correlation with a larger post-nadir drop in TCR diversity. Relative stability during treatment was observed in proton-treated patients, whereas loss of naive T cells and TCR diversity and gain of effector/memory populations were observed in photon-treated patients. After the lymphocyte count nadir, photon-treated repertoires showed oligoclonal expansion, especially of CD8+ Temra cells, which drove the drop in diversity.

The library was obtained by the immunoSEQ multiplex PCR assay. T cell repertoires were profiled by deep sequencing of rearranged TCR beta loci, alongside multiparametric flow cytometry. What TCRdb holds here is the immuneACCESS table cut down to in-frame rearrangements. Part of the clones is not present; checked against another copy, under half of the missing clones reflect an unresolved V gene, and the others are unexplained. Recorded for this sample are about 70,000 clones; around 93% of them occurred a single time. The ten largest clones add up to about 2.2% of the sample. The input for sequencing was peripheral blood, taken from a patient treated with photon-based radiotherapy. The clonotype comes from a woman in her 40s with cholangiocarcinoma.

At the DNA level, the sequence is TGTGCCAGCAGCCAAGAAAGAGGAGCGGCAGCCTACGAGCAGTACTTC. Its translation reads: CASSQERGAAAYEQYF. Here the chain combines TRBV4-2 and TRBJ2-7; the D segment could be TRBD2, given 5 matching bases. CDR3 length: 16 amino acids, cysteine to phenylalanine. This entry keeps only the CDR3 DNA: 48 bases, framed from base 1. The germline V gene specifies LGHNA as CDR1 and YNFKEQ as CDR2. The junction carries 14 bases between V and J, which are trimmed by 0 bases and 2 bases respectively.